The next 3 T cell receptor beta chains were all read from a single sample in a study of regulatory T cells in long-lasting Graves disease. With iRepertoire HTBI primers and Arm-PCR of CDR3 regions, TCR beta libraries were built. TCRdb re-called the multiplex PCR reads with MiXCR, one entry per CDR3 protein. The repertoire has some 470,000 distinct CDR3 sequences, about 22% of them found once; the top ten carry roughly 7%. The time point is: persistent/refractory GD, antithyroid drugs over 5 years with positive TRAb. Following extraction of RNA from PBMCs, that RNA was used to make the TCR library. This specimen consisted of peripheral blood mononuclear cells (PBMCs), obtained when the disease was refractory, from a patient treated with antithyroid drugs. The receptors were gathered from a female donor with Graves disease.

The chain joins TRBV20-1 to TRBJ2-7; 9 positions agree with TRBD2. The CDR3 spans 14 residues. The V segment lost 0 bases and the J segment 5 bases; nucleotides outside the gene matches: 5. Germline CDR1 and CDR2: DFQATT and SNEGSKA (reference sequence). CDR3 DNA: TGCAGTGCTAGAGATGTAGCGGGAGCGAACGAGCAGTACTTC. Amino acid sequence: CSARDVAGANEQYF.

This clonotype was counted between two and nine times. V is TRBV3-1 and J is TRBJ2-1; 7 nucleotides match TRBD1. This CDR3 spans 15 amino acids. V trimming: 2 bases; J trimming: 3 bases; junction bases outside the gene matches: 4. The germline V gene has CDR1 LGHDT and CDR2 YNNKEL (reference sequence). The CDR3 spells CASSQLRDSYNEQFF. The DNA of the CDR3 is TGTGCCAGCAGCCAACTTCGGGACAGCTACAATGAGCAGTTCTTC.

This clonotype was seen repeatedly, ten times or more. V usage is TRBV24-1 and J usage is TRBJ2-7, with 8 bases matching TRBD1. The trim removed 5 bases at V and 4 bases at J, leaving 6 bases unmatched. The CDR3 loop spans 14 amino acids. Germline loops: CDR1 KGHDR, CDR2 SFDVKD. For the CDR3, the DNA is TGTGCCACCAGTGGGCGGGACAGGTCTTACGAGCAGTACTTC. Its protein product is CATSGRDRSYEQYF.